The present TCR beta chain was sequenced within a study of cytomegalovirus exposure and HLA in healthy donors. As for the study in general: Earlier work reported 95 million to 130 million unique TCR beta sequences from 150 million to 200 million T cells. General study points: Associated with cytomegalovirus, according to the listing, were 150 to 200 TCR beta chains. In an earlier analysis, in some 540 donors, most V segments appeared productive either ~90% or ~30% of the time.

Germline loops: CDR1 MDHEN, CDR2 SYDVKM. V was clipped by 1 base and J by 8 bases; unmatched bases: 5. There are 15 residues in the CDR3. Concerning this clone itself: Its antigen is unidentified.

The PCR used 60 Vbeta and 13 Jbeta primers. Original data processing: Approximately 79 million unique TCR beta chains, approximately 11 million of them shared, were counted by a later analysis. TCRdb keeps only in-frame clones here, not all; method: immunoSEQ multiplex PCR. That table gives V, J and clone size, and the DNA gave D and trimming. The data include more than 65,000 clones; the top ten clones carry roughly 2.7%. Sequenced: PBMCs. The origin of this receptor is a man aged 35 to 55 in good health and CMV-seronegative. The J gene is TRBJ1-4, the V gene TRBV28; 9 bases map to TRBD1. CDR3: CASSLLGQGGEKLFF. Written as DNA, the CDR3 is TGTGCCAGCAGTTTATTGGGACAGGGAGGCGAAAAACTGTTTTTT. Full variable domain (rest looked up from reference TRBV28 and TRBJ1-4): DVKVTQSSRYLVKRTGEKVFLECVQDMDHENMFWYRQDPGLGLRLIYFSYDVKMKEKGDIPEGYSVSREKKERFSLILESASTNQTSMYLCASSLLGQGGEKLFFGSGTQLSVL.